This TCR beta chain was identified during a study of OX40 agonist ivuxolimab in advanced cancers. Germline CDR1 is SNHLY and CDR2 is FYNNEI. Unmatched junction bases numbered 9, after V lost 8 bases and J lost 7 bases. The CDR3 contains 13 residues. Method: immunoSEQ multiplex PCR; TCRdb's copy keeps in-frame clones and lacks some. The table lists about 78,000 clones, about 90% of them singletons, with 2.8% in the top ten. Sequenced here: CD4+ or CD8+ T cells sorted from blood, sampled in a trial of the OX40 agonist ivuxolimab. V and J are TRBV2 and TRBJ2-7; 9 bases align to TRBD1. The receptor's source is an adult with an advanced solid tumor such as melanoma, head and neck, liver or kidney cancer. In DNA form, the CDR3 reads TGTGCCAGCGCAACCGTTGGACAGGGGGAGCAGTACTTC. Protein product: CASATVGQGEQYF.